This TCR beta chain was documented in a study of blood T cell repertoires in COVID-19 (dated by TCRdb to 2020 to 2022). Concerning the study at large: Samples covering the acute and convalescent phases of COVID-19 were provided by collaborators in the United States, Italy and Spain. The material from the prospective study consisted of cDNA or gDNA derived from T cells, B-cell-depleted T cells, or PBMCs. Subjects who had been exposed to COVID-19, were actively infected with it, or had recovered from it provided the deeply sampled blood TCRbeta repertoires that made up the dataset. A freely available public database, intended as a resource for researchers studying the immune response to SARS-CoV-2, is where the repertoires were released. The samples were drawn from two sources: the first 160 participants of the ongoing ImmuneRACE study, and over 1,000 subjects contributed by 6 global collaborators. A de-identified subject ID, COVID-19 status, age in years and sex were almost always included in the sample metadata. Where available, HLA class I and class II types were obtained from metadata supplied by the sample provider rather than from assay-based typing.

Comment on this clone: The clone's antigen remains unknown. No much larger clonotype is one base removed from it; base qualities were not supplied.

Collaborating institutions collected whole blood in K2EDTA tubes following their own protocols. For TCRbeta analysis, collaborators shipped samples as frozen whole blood, isolated PBMCs, or DNA extracted from either of those sample types. The immunoSEQ Assay, a bias-controlled multiplex PCR, was used to amplify TCRbeta CDR3 regions from genomic DNA. The source study handled its data this way. The number of nucleated cells in each sample was estimated by amplification of reference gene primers within the assay. To quantify the absolute abundance of each unique TCRbeta CDR3 rearrangement, sequence reads were collapsed and filtered. For each sample, productive Simpson clonality was calculated as the square root of Simpson's diversity index over productive rearrangements. TCRdb took over this immuneACCESS table, retaining in-frame rearrangements with V and J assigned. Such tables are incomplete; in checked studies, under half of the missing clones stem from an unresolved V gene, and the remainder is unexplained. That table supplies the V and J calls and clone size; D and trimming were determined from the DNA. This sample has over 120,000 clones in its table, and 70% to 80% of those were observed once. The ten top clones hold approximately 9.4% of the sample.

Findings and caveats that apply to the study as a whole: The amount of clinical and demographic metadata varied by source and participant and was provided uncurated.

Based on the germline V gene, the CDR1 and CDR2 sequences are ENHRY and SYGVKD. The junction shows trimming of 2 bases on V and 0 bases on J, plus 6 bases between the germline ends. The cysteine opens and the phenylalanine closes a CDR3 of 14 amino acids. The read is trimmed to its CDR3 DNA, 42 bases read in frame from base 1. This TCR was sampled from a woman aged 45-59 years with active or convalescent COVID-19. Material for sequencing was peripheral blood. The chain links TRBV10-3 with TRBJ2-3, with TRBD2 perhaps the D gene, on 5 matching bases. The CDR3 loop reads CAISEGLSTDTQYF. The sequence in DNA is TGTGCCATCAGTGAGGGACTCAGCACAGATACGCAGTATTTT.